Given below is one T cell receptor beta chain in context. Its target is unknown. Germline CDR1 reads KGHDR; CDR2 reads SFDVKD. The CDR3 length is 15 residues. This sample was included in a study of monozygotic twins with inflammatory bowel disease. Notes on the study in general: Researchers report that IBD patients shared fewer clonotypes with others than healthy twins, especially amid disease activity.

With around 15 and 9 cycles respectively, two nested PCRs were carried out on TCRalpha and TCRbeta cDNA. TCRdb reprocessed the 5' RACE reads and stores each CDR3 protein as one record, lacking DNA. This repertoire comprises fewer than 350,000 distinct CDR3 sequences; its ten largest clones make up approximately 2%. Every donor provided one blood sample measuring around 2.4 ml. Whole blood, unsorted for T cells, was the source of total RNA. The sample was blood. This receptor was taken from a human donor with ulcerative colitis or Crohn's disease, or a healthy co-twin of an affected twin (not recorded which). The chain combines TRBV24-1 with TRBJ2-2; TCRdb reports TRBD1, a call that lacks DNA to check it against. CDR3 sequence reads: CATSDFRWGTGELFF.